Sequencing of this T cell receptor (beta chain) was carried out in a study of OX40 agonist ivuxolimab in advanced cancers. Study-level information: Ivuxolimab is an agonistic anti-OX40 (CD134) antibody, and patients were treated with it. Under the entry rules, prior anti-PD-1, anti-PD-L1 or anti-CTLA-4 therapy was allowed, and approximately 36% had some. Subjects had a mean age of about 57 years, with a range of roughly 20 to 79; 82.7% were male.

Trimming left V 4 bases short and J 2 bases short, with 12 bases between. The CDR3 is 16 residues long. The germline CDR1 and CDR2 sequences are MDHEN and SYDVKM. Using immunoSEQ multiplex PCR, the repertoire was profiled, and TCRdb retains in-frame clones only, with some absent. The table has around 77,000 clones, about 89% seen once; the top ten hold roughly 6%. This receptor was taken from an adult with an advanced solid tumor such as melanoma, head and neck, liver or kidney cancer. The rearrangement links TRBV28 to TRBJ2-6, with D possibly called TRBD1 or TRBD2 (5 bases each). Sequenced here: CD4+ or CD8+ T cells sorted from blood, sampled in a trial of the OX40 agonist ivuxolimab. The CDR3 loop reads CASSSLRGAGANVLTF. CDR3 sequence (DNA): TGTGCCAGCAGTTCCCTCCGGGGCGCTGGGGCCAACGTCCTGACTTTC. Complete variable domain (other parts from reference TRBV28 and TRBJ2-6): DVKVTQSSRYLVKRTGEKVFLECVQDMDHENMFWYRQDPGLGLRLIYFSYDVKMKEKGDIPEGYSVSREKKERFSLILESASTNQTSMYLCASSSLRGAGANVLTFGAGSRLTVL.